Listed here is a single T cell receptor beta chain. Its antigen is unknown. All donors participated as healthy donors of bone marrow. These data belong to a study of cytomegalovirus exposure and HLA in healthy donors. Study-wide points: Cytomegalovirus-associated TCR beta chains were listed, numbering 164. The likely origin of a cluster of highly shared sequence variants was a sequencing artifact.

Trimming pared 3 bases from V and 5 bases from J, leaving 14 bases between. The germline CDR1 and CDR2 sequences are SGHNT and YYREEE (reference sequence). This CDR3 region has 15 residues. Use of 60 Vbeta and 13 Jbeta primers characterized the PCR. Original data processing: In a later analysis, of 84 million or so unique beta chains, 9 million to 11 million appeared in at least two donors. The assay was immunoSEQ multiplex PCR, and TCRdb's table has in-frame clones only and misses some. V and J calls plus clone size are reproduced from that table; the DNA served to infer D and trimming. Altogether under 200,000 clones are present, under 80% being singletons, with the ten largest covering 3% to 3.5%.

This sequence joins TRBV5-4 and TRBJ2-2, with D possibly being TRBD1 (7 bases). The TCR originated in a female donor in good health and CMV-seronegative. Material for sequencing was PBMCs. The CDR3 reads CASSWTGRGTGELFF. The CDR3 bases are TGTGCCAGCAGCTGGACAGGTCGGGGGACCGGGGAGCTGTTTTTT.